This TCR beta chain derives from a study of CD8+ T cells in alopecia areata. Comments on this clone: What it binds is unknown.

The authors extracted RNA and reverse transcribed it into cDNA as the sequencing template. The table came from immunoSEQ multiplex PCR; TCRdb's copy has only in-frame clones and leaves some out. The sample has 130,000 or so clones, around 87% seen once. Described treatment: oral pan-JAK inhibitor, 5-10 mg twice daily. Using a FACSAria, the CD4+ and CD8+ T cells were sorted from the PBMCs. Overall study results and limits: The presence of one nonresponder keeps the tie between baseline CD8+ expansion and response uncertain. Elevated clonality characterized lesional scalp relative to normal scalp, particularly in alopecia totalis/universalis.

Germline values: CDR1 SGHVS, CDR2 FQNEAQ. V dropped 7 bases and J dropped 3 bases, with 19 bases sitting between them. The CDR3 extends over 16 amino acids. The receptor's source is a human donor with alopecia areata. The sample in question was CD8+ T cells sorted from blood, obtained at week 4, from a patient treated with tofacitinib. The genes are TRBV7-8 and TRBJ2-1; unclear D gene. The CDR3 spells CASNGLSGQYYNEQFF. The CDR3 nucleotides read TGTGCCAGCAATGGGCTATCGGGCCAGTACTACAATGAGCAGTTCTTC.